This is a list of T cell receptor beta chains from one sample in a study of Ad26.COV2.S vaccination and SARS-CoV-2 variants. The protocol was immunoSEQ multiplex PCR, while the TCRdb copy is restricted to in-frame clones and leaves out a portion. In the table there are about 420,000 clones, around nine tenths of which are singletons. Sequencing used peripheral blood, obtained in a trial of Ad26.COV2.S vaccine versus placebo. These receptors were collected from a person between 18 and 60 years old who received the Ad26.COV2.S COVID-19 vaccine or a placebo. Each CDR3 is given with its conserved first and last residue. The D gene is left open where the match is weak. The size entry is marked missing in some rows and otherwise reads once, few, many or a size class.

CDR3aa	CDR3nt	abundance	d_gene	v_gene	j_gene
CASSRTGTGVPYEQYF	TGTGCCAGCAGCAGAACCGGGACAGGGGTTCCCTACGAGCAGTACTTC	.	TRBD1	TRBV28	TRBJ2-7
CASRRGGDTGELFF	TGTGCCAGTAGGAGAGGGGGTGACACCGGGGAGCTGTTTTTT	few	.	TRBV19	TRBJ2-2
CASSPAKGTDYGYTF	TGTGCCAGCAGCCCTGCTAAGGGGACAGACTATGGCTACACCTTC	.	TRBD1	TRBV3-1/TRBV3-2	TRBJ1-2
CATTPGVGELFF	TGTGCCACCACCCCAGGGGTCGGGGAGCTGTTTTTT	.	.	TRBV15	TRBJ2-2
CASSQVDTQYF	TGCGCCAGCAGCCAAGTGGATACGCAGTATTTT	.	.	TRBV4-1	TRBJ2-3
CASSPGRNTIYF	TGTGCCAGCAGCCCCGGACGGAACACCATATATTTT	.	.	TRBV7-8	TRBJ1-3
CASSQGQFSEQYF	TGCGCCAGCAGCCAAGGACAGTTCTCTGAGCAGTACTTC	.	.	TRBV4-3	TRBJ2-7
CASSFGAREAFF	TGTGCCAGCAGCTTTGGGGCCCGCGAGGCTTTCTTT	.	.	TRBV5-6	TRBJ1-1
CAEGLYGYTF	TGCGCCGAGGGCCTCTATGGCTACACCTTC	once	.	TRBV23-1	TRBJ1-2
CASSTPTIQISFEQYF	TGTGCCAGCAGCACCCCCACGATCCAAATTTCCTTCGAGCAGTACTTC	.	.	TRBV7-9	TRBJ2-7
CASSLDSAGGTAGELFF	TGTGCCAGCAGCTTAGATTCCGCAGGGGGAACGGCCGGGGAGCTGTTTTTT	.	TRBD1	TRBV13	TRBJ2-2
CAWTDPRTSGGVGNEQFF	TGTGCCTGGACCGACCCGAGGACTAGCGGGGGGGTGGGCAATGAGCAGTTCTTC	.	TRBD2	TRBV30	TRBJ2-1
CASSQDRGTDTQYF	TGCGCCAGCAGCCAAGATCGCGGCACAGATACGCAGTATTTT	.	.	TRBV4-1	TRBJ2-3
CASSPTRGNEQFF	TGTGCCAGCAGCCCCACTAGGGGCAATGAGCAGTTCTTC	.	.	TRBV11-2	TRBJ2-1
CASSLGWGDEQYF	TGTGCCAGCAGTTTAGGTTGGGGGGACGAGCAGTACTTC	.	.	TRBV28	TRBJ2-7
CASSVEVAGGPRTDTQYF	TGTGCCAGCAGCGTAGAGGTAGCGGGGGGGCCCCGCACAGATACGCAGTATTTT	.	TRBD2	TRBV9	TRBJ2-3
CASAEGGASNYGYTF	TGCGCCAGCGCCGAAGGGGGCGCGTCTAACTATGGCTACACCTTC	.	TRBD1	TRBV10-2	TRBJ1-2
CATRSIDSYEQYF	TGTGCCACCCGAAGCATTGACTCCTACGAGCAGTACTTC	once	.	TRBV27	TRBJ2-7
CASSRGLAGSDGANVLTF	TGTGCCAGCAGCCGGGGACTAGCGGGGTCCGATGGGGCCAACGTCCTGACTTTC	.	TRBD2	TRBV14	TRBJ2-6
CASSSRGGQGLLSGYTF	TGTGCCAGCAGTTCCCGCGGGGGACAGGGATTACTGAGTGGCTACACCTTC	.	TRBD1	TRBV27	TRBJ1-2
CASSPTWTSGARDTQYF	TGTGCCAGCAGTCCCACATGGACTAGCGGGGCGAGAGATACGCAGTATTTT	.	TRBD2	TRBV27	TRBJ2-3
CASRPGQGVSNTGELFF	TGTGCCAGCAGACCGGGACAGGGAGTTTCGAACACCGGGGAGCTGTTTTTT	.	TRBD1	TRBV5-4	TRBJ2-2
CASSLSARVPHYGYTF	TGTGCCAGCAGTTTATCGGCCCGGGTCCCGCACTATGGCTACACCTTC	.	.	TRBV28	TRBJ1-2
CASSPGETYGYTF	TGCGCCAGCAGTCCAGGGGAGACCTATGGCTACACCTTC	.	.	TRBV10-2	TRBJ1-2
CASSFSMNTEAFF	TGTGCCAGCAGCTTTTCCATGAACACTGAAGCTTTCTTT	once	.	TRBV7-3	TRBJ1-1
CASSSVQGGSTDTQYF	TGTGCCAGCAGTTCAGTACAGGGTGGTAGCACAGATACGCAGTATTTT	.	.	TRBV7-6	TRBJ2-3
CASSLGTGDTQYF	TGTGCCAGCAGCTTAGGTACAGGTGATACGCAGTATTTT	.	.	TRBV7-8	TRBJ2-3
CASRGGQYNSPLHF	TGTGCCAGCAGGGGTGGACAGTATAATTCACCCCTCCACTTT	.	.	TRBV28	TRBJ1-6
CATSREYGQRIYNEQFF	TGTGCCACCAGCAGAGAGTATGGGCAGAGAATTTACAATGAGCAGTTCTTC	.	.	TRBV15	TRBJ2-1
CASSLAGGYNEQFF	TGTGCCAGCAGCTTAGCGGGCGGCTACAATGAGCAGTTCTTC	.	.	TRBV7-9	TRBJ2-1
CASSSRTQQDNEQFF	TGTGCCAGTAGTTCCCGGACTCAACAAGACAATGAGCAGTTCTTC	.	.	TRBV19	TRBJ2-1
CASSLPLDGWRALHF	TGTGCCAGCAGTTTACCCCTTGACGGATGGAGGGCCCTCCACTTT	few	.	TRBV28	TRBJ1-6
CASSLDNPTSGLWHTGELFF	TGTGCCAGCAGCTTAGATAATCCAACCAGTGGTTTGTGGCACACCGGGGAGCTGTTTTTT	.	.	TRBV11-2	TRBJ2-2
CASSIQLNTEAFF	TGTGCCAGCAGCATTCAGCTGAACACTGAAGCTTTCTTT	.	.	TRBV7-9	TRBJ1-1
CASSLRGLDRVASNYGYTF	TGTGCCAGCAGCCTACGAGGTTTGGACAGGGTGGCCAGCAACTATGGCTACACCTTC	.	.	TRBV21-1	TRBJ1-2
CASRKGGIYEQYF	TGTGCCAGCAGGAAGGGGGGAATCTACGAGCAGTACTTC	.	.	TRBV28	TRBJ2-7
CATRTDNTGELFF	TGTGCCACCCGGACAGATAACACCGGGGAGCTGTTTTTT	.	.	TRBV24-1	TRBJ2-2
CASSHVLVSYNEQFF	TGTGCCAGCAGTCACGTACTAGTATCCTACAATGAGCAGTTCTTC	.	.	TRBV6-4	TRBJ2-1
CASSSFDRYNTGELFF	TGTGCCAGCTCCTCGTTCGACAGGTATAACACCGGGGAGCTGTTTTTT	.	.	TRBV18	TRBJ2-2
CSVDPSSYNEQFF	TGCAGCGTTGACCCGAGCTCCTACAATGAGCAGTTCTTC	.	.	TRBV29-1	TRBJ2-1
CASSTTSRGQKQFF	TGTGCCAGCAGTACCACTTCCAGGGGGCAAAAGCAGTTCTTC	.	TRBD1	TRBV28	TRBJ2-1
CASSLDGGAETQYF	TGTGCCAGCAGCTTAGACGGGGGCGCGGAGACCCAGTACTTC	.	.	TRBV7-2	TRBJ2-5
CASSNGGHTEAFF	TGTGCCAGCAGCAATGGGGGTCACACTGAAGCTTTCTTT	.	.	TRBV12-3/TRBV12-4	TRBJ1-1
CASSERQGIYEKLFF	TGTGCCAGCAGTGAAAGACAGGGAATTTATGAAAAACTGTTTTTT	.	TRBD1	TRBV2	TRBJ1-4
CAWGPGARAHEQYF	TGTGCCTGGGGCCCGGGAGCCAGGGCCCACGAGCAGTACTTC	.	.	TRBV30	TRBJ2-7
CATSSFGPSYRTGTETQYF	TGTGCCACCAGCAGTTTTGGTCCGTCCTATCGGACAGGGACAGAGACCCAGTACTTC	.	TRBD1	TRBV15	TRBJ2-5
CASSQRVTNNEQFF	TGCGCCAGCAGCCAGAGAGTTACTAATAATGAGCAGTTCTTC	.	.	TRBV4-1	TRBJ2-1
CASSLVFDRSGTGELFF	TGTGCCAGCAGCTTAGTTTTCGATAGGTCTGGGACCGGGGAGCTGTTTTTT	.	.	TRBV7-7	TRBJ2-2
CASSPGITDADTQYF	TGTGCCAGCAGCCCGGGGATCACGGACGCAGATACGCAGTATTTT	.	.	TRBV7-2	TRBJ2-3
CASSLTGTGLPPGYF	TGTGCCAGCAGCTTAACCGGGACAGGGCTTCCCCCCGGGTACTTC	.	TRBD1	TRBV7-6	TRBJ2-7
CASSPFNSPLHF	TGTGCCAGCAGCCCTTTTAATTCACCCCTCCACTTT	.	.	TRBV3-1/TRBV3-2	TRBJ1-6
CASSSGSSTDTQYF	TGTGCCAGCAGCTCAGGGTCTAGCACAGATACGCAGTATTTT	.	.	TRBV7-3	TRBJ2-3